A single TCR beta chain is shown here with its context. Its specificity is unknown. The source of the sample is a study of cytomegalovirus exposure and HLA in healthy donors. Study-level results: About 87% or about 30% of the time was how often most TCR beta V segments were productive, according to an earlier analysis.

With 60 Vbeta and 13 Jbeta primers, the PCR was carried out. Clones were sequenced by immunoSEQ multiplex PCR, and TCRdb holds only the in-frame ones, with some missing. The sample's table shows 100,000 to 150,000 clones. With 6 bases clipped from V and 6 bases from J, the junction kept 20 bases outside the gene matches. Germline-derived CDR1 and CDR2 are SEHNR and FQNEAQ (reference sequence). The CDR3 contains 17 residues. The sample comprised PBMCs. This clonotype originated in a man younger than 35 in good health and CMV-seronegative. The chain uses TRBV7-9 and TRBJ2-7, with 7 bases fitting TRBD2. Here the CDR3 DNA reads TGTGCCAGCAGTCTCTATCTCGGCGGGGGAACGGGATTCGAGCAGTACTTC. This gives the protein CASSLYLGGGTGFEQYF.